This passage covers 18 T cell receptor beta chains from one sample sequenced in a study of blood T cell repertoires in COVID-19. Clones were sequenced by immunoSEQ multiplex PCR, and TCRdb holds only the in-frame ones, with some missing. The table has under 200,000 clones, more than 75% seen once; the top ten hold roughly 6%. The sequenced material came from peripheral blood. These receptors all stem from a man between 40 and 49 years old with active or convalescent COVID-19.

This clone has a single count. The chain links TRBV3-1 (or the pseudogene TRBV3-2) to TRBJ2-3; 7 nucleotides align to TRBD2. Germline trimming cut 5 bases from V and 4 bases from J; bases unmatched to any gene: 15. The germline V gene has CDR1 LGHDT and CDR2 YNNKEL (reference sequence). There are 17 residues in the CDR3. The CDR3 sequence is CASSSQLGLVSSDTQYF. The CDR3 DNA reads TGTGCCAGCAGCTCCCAACTTGGACTAGTTAGCTCAGATACGCAGTATTTT.

The chain combines TRBV5-1 with TRBJ1-2, with D maybe TRBD1 (5 bases). The CDR3 length is 15 residues. V was shortened by 4 bases and J by 4 bases, with 17 bases between the two germline ends. The V gene's germline CDR1 is SGHRS and CDR2 YFSETQ. CDR3 protein: CASSHTLGEGYGYTF. CDR3 DNA: TGCGCCAGCAGCCACACTCTGGGGGAGGGCTATGGCTACACCTTC.

The J gene is TRBJ2-7, the V gene TRBV19, with D perhaps matching TRBD1 (6 bases). The CDR3 has 17 residues. V dropped 3 bases and J dropped 3 bases, with 21 bases sitting between them. CDR1 and CDR2 from the germline V gene are LNHDA and SQIVND (reference sequence). This chain's CDR3 is CASSIGSLAGASYEQYF. The CDR3 bases are TGTGCCAGTAGTATTGGTAGCTTGGCAGGGGCCAGCTACGAGCAGTACTTC. The full variable domain, in which reference TRBV19 and TRBJ2-7 provide the parts outside the CDR3, is DGGITQSPKYLFRKEGQNVTLSCEQNLNHDAMYWYRQDPGQGLRLIYYSQIVNDFQKGDIAEGYSVSREKKESFPLTVTSAQKNPTAFYLCASSIGSLAGASYEQYFGPGTRLTVT.

The chain carries TRBV27 and TRBJ2-1; maybe TRBD2 (6 bases). Deletions cut 2 bases from V and 6 bases from J, with 14 bases between. The CDR3 totals 15 residues. Germline loops: CDR1 MNHEY, CDR2 SMNVEV (reference sequence). The CDR3 bases are TGTGCCAGCAGTTTACGACTAGGACTCTCCAATGAGCAGTTCTTC. As protein: CASSLRLGLSNEQFF.

This chain joins TRBV2 and TRBJ1-5; possible D gene TRBD1, 6 bases. Per germline, CDR1 SNHLY and CDR2 FYNNEI. V gave up 6 bases and J gave up 0 bases, with 9 bases separating them. This CDR3 has 14 residues. CDR3 loop: CASRDSYSNQPQHF. The CDR3 nucleotides read TGTGCCAGCAGGGACAGCTATAGCAATCAGCCCCAGCATTTT.

The chain has TRBV6-4 and TRBJ2-2; 7 bases line up with TRBD2. The V segment lost 7 bases and the J segment 4 bases; nucleotides outside the gene matches: 9. Germline CDR1 MRHNA, CDR2 SNTAGT. The CDR3 has 15 residues. CDR3 bases: TGTGCCAGCATCCCCAACGCGGGAGTCACCGGGGAGCTGTTTTTT. Translated: CASIPNAGVTGELFF.

This chain joins TRBV7-2 and TRBJ2-7; weak D call: TRBD1 (6 bases). Trimming left V 4 bases short and J 2 bases short, with 9 bases between. CDR1 SGHTA and CDR2 FQGNSA come from the germline V gene. The CDR3 runs 13 residues. CDR3 DNA: TGTGCCAGCAGCTCGCAGGGGCCCTACGAGCAGTACTTC. The encoded protein is CASSSQGPYEQYF.

The chain is built from TRBV5-1 and TRBJ1-1; D is undetermined. V dropped 6 bases and J dropped 1 base, with 13 bases sitting between them. The CDR3 is 14 amino acids. Germline V gene data show CDR1 as SGHRS and CDR2 as YFSETQ. The CDR3 here is CASNSLDWNTEAFF. CDR3 coding DNA: TGCGCCAGCAACTCACTAGATTGGAACACTGAAGCTTTCTTT.

The J gene is TRBJ1-1, the V gene TRBV28; no clear D gene. This CDR3 comprises 14 residues. V was cut by 3 bases and J by 11 bases, with 19 bases left in between. CDR1 and CDR2 (germline): MDHEN, SYDVKM. CDR3 nucleotide sequence: TGTGCCAGCAGTTTGAACAGCCTTCTCTCTGGGGCTTTCTTT. Translation: CASSLNSLLSGAFF.

This clone was detected once. The rearrangement uses TRBV5-5 and TRBJ1-1; TRBD1 is a possible D gene (5 bases). Germline lookup yields CDR1 SGHKS and CDR2 YYEKEE (reference sequence). Trimming took off 2 bases at V and 6 bases at J, with 14 bases between the two ends. The CDR3 contains 14 residues. CDR3: CASSLQEGFAEAFF. The CDR3 bases are TGTGCCAGCAGCTTACAGGAGGGGTTTGCTGAAGCTTTCTTT.

Only a few counts were recorded for this clone. The chain combines TRBV2 with TRBJ2-5; maybe TRBD2 (5 bases). V was pared by 3 bases and J by 4 bases, with 9 bases between. Germline V lookup: CDR1 SNHLY, CDR2 FYNNEI. The CDR3 extends over 13 amino acids. CDR3 DNA sequence: TGTGCCAGCAGTGATGAGGGCCGAGAGACCCAGTACTTC. It specifies CASSDEGRETQYF.

The J gene is TRBJ1-5, the V gene TRBV19, with 7 bases aligning to TRBD1. The CDR3 length is 16 residues. In germline, CDR1 is LNHDA, CDR2 SQIVND (reference sequence). V lost 6 bases, J lost 6 bases, and 14 bases stayed unmatched. The CDR3 DNA reads TGTGCCAGTAGGAATCGAAACCGGGACAGACCTCAGCCCCAGCATTTT. It yields the protein CASRNRNRDRPQPQHF.

The genes are TRBV28 and TRBJ2-1, with 10 nucleotides matching TRBD2. V shed 3 bases and J 8 bases; nucleotides not matched to a gene: 10. Looked up from germline, CDR1 is MDHEN and CDR2 is SYDVKM. The CDR3 contains 16 residues. For the CDR3, the DNA is TGTGCCAGCAGTTTGAGTAAGGGACTAGCGTACGATGAGCAGTTCTTC. This gives the protein CASSLSKGLAYDEQFF.

V and J are TRBV28 and TRBJ2-5, with D possibly being TRBD1 (6 bases). The V gene's germline CDR1 is MDHEN and CDR2 SYDVKM. The CDR3 is 13 residues long. The germline V and J ends were trimmed by 7 bases and 5 bases, with 14 bases remaining between them. DNA for the CDR3: TGTGCCAGCAAGGCAGGGGCGGTGGAGACCCAGTACTTC. The encoded protein is CASKAGAVETQYF.

The J gene is TRBJ2-5, the V gene TRBV5-6, with TRBD1 matching over 9 bases. The CDR3 has 16 amino acids. Germline V gives CDR1 SGHDT, CDR2 YYEEEE. Trimming removed 0 bases from V and 2 bases from J; junction bases left unmatched: 5. The CDR3 sequence is CASSLGGQGTQETQYF. The CDR3 nucleotides read TGTGCCAGCAGCTTGGGGGGACAGGGTACTCAAGAGACCCAGTACTTC.

The chain employs TRBV5-6 and TRBJ2-1, with a possible D match to TRBD2 (6 bases). Germline values: CDR1 SGHDT, CDR2 YYEEEE. This CDR3 contains 16 residues. V was pared by 4 bases and J by 4 bases, with 18 bases between. The CDR3 region is CASSRGRIDAYNEQFF. CDR3 coding DNA: TGTGCCAGCAGCCGAGGGAGGATCGATGCATACAATGAGCAGTTCTTC.

The gene calls are TRBV6-5 and TRBJ1-1; 10 bases match TRBD1. J lost 0 bases, V lost 6 bases, and 4 bases had no gene match. Germline V gene sequence: CDR1 MNHEY, CDR2 SVGAGI. The CDR3 sequence is 15 residues long. The CDR3 loop is CASRDRGGMNTEAFF. DNA for the CDR3: TGTGCCAGCAGGGACAGGGGGGGAATGAACACTGAAGCTTTCTTT.

The V and J genes are TRBV4-3 and TRBJ2-5; 8 bases fit TRBD1. This CDR3 spans 14 amino acids. Germline-derived CDR1 and CDR2 are LGHNA and YSLEER. V was clipped by 2 bases and J by 4 bases; unmatched bases: 3. The CDR3 reads CASSQSGQGETQYF. Written as DNA, the CDR3 is TGCGCCAGCAGCCAAAGTGGACAGGGAGAGACCCAGTACTTC.